This T cell receptor beta chain was identified during a study of T-cell reconstitution after alpha-beta-depleted transplantation in children. V was cut by 0 bases and J by 5 bases, with 15 bases left in between. The germline V gene has CDR1 SGHKS and CDR2 YYEKEE (reference sequence). The CDR3 loop spans 16 amino acids. Unique molecular identifiers featured in how the TCRbeta library was prepared. TCRdb ran MiXCR on the PCR reads and lists one entry per CDR3 protein. Of fewer than 130,000 distinct CDR3 sequences in the sample, under 13% were seen once. The sample holds many counts of this clonotype. This chain joins TRBV5-5 and TRBJ2-1; D is possibly TRBD1 or TRBD2 (5 bases each). The sequence was obtained from a human donor who donated a stem cell graft to a child with acute lymphoblastic leukemia. The sequencing here drew on PBMCs from the stem cell graft donor, taken from the stem cell graft. The CDR3 DNA reads as TGTGCCAGCAGCTTGGTCGCGCAAAGGGACCACAATGAGCAGTTCTTC. Protein product: CASSLVAQRDHNEQFF.